This T cell receptor (beta chain) was captured in a study of response to subunit inactivated influenza vaccine. Trimming removed 0 bases at V and 7 bases at J, with 13 bases between. This CDR3 contains 15 residues. Germline values: CDR1 LGHNA, CDR2 YSLEER. TCRdb re-analysed the RT-PCR reads in MiXCR, keeping a single row per CDR3 protein. The profile shows about 540,000 distinct CDR3 sequences, less than 25% of them singletons. Only a few counts were recorded for this clonotype. This sample also belongs to another study, concerning T cells expressing NK-cell markers. That paper states: A 5'RACE template switching approach incorporating UMIs was used to make TCR beta cDNA. The authors derived TCR beta repertoires from sorted CD3+CD56+NKG2C+, CD3+CD56+NKG2C- and CD3+CD56-NKG2C+ T cells. Seven of the eight sequenced donors were HCMV-seropositive; one was seronegative. HCMV specificity was not established for the expanded NKG2C+ T cell clones.

The sequence was obtained from a man in his forties or fifties who received an inactivated influenza vaccine. The input for sequencing was CD4+ T cells sorted from PBMCs, taken about 12 days after vaccination. The chain uses TRBV4-3 and TRBJ1-5; no firm D call. In nucleotides, the CDR3 is TGCGCCAGCAGCCAAGAGAGAGGGATGAACCAGCCCCAGCATTTT. Its translation is CASSQERGMNQPQHF.